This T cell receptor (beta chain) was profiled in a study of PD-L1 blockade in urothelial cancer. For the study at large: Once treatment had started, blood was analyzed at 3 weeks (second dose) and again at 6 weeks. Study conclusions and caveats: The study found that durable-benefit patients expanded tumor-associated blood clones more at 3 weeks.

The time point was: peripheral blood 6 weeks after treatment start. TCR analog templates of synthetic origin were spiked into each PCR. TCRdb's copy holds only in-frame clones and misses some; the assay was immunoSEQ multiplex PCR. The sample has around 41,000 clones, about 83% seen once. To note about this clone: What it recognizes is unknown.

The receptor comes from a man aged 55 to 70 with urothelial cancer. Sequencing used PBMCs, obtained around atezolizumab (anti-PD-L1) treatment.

The CDR3 loop is CASSNYYRRGGQETQYF. The DNA for the CDR3 is TGTGCCAGCAGCAACTACTACCGCAGGGGTGGCCAAGAGACCCAGTACTTC. V usage is TRBV21-1 and J usage is TRBJ2-5; TRBD1 reflects the table's D call only, with no check against the DNA. TRBV21-1 is given as a pseudogene. This CDR3 is built from 17 residues.